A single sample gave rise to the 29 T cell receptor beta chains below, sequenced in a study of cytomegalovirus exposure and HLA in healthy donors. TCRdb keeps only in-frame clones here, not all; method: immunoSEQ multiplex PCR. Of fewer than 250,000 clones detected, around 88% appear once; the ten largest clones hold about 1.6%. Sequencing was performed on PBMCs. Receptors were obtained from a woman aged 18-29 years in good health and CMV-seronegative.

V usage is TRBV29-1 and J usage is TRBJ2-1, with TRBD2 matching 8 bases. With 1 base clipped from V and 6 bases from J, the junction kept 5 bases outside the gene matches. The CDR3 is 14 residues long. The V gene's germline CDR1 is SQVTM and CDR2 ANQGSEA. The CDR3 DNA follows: TGCAGCGTTGAAGTTGCGGGGGGAGGCAATGAGCAGTTCTTC. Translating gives CSVEVAGGGNEQFF.

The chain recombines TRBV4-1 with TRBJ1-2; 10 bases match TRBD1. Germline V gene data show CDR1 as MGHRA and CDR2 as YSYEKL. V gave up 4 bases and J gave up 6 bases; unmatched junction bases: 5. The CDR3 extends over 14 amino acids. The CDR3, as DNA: TGCGCCAGCAGCCCCCCGACAGGGGGCGATGGCTACACCTTC. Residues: CASSPPTGGDGYTF.

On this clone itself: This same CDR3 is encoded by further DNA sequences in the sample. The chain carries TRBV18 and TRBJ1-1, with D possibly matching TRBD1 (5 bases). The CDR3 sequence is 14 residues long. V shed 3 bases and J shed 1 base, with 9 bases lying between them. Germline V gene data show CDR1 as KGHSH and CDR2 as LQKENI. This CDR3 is CASSPQGTNTEAFF. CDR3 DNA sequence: TGTGCCAGCTCACCGCAGGGCACGAACACTGAAGCTTTCTTT.

CDR3 nucleotide sequence: TGTGCCAGCAGTCCCCGGGACAGGGACCAAGAGACCCAGTACTTC. Its translation is CASSPRDRDQETQYF. The genes are TRBV2 and TRBJ2-5; 9 bases match TRBD1. The CDR3 runs 15 residues. Germline V gene sequence: CDR1 SNHLY, CDR2 FYNNEI. J lost 0 bases, V lost 5 bases, and 4 bases had no gene match.

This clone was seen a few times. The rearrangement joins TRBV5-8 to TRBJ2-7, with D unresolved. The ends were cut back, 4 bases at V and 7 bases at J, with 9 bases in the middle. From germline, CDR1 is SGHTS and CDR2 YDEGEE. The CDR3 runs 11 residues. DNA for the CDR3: TGTGCCAGCAGCCCGAGTGCGGAGCAGTACTTC. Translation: CASSPSAEQYF. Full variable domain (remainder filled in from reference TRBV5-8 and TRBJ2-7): EAGVTQSPTHLIKTRGQQATLRCSPISGHTSVYWYQQALGLGLQFLLWYDEGEERNRGNFPPRFSGRQFPNYSSELNVNALELEDSALYLCASSPSAEQYFGPGTRLTVT.

The CDR3 protein is CASSMGFLQGAFGQPQHF. In DNA form, the CDR3 reads TGTGCCAGTAGTATGGGGTTTCTACAGGGGGCGTTTGGTCAGCCCCAGCATTTT. The J gene is TRBJ1-5, the V gene TRBV19; 9 nucleotides align to TRBD1. Germline-derived CDR1 and CDR2 are LNHDA and SQIVND (reference sequence). The length of the CDR3 is 18 residues. Unmatched junction bases numbered 15, after V lost 3 bases and J lost 6 bases.

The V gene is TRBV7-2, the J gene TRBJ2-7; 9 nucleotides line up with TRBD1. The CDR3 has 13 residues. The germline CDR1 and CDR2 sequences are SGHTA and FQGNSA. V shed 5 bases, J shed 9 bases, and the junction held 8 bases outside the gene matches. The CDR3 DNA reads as TGTGCCAGCAGCACTAGACAGGGGGGGCGGCAGTACTTC. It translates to CASSTRQGGRQYF. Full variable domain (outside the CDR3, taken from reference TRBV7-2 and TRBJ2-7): GAGVSQSPSNKVTEKGKDVELRCDPISGHTALYWYRQSLGQGLEFLIYFQGNSAPDKSGLPSDRFSAERTGGSVSTLTIQRTQQEDSAVYLCASSTRQGGRQYFGPGTRLTVT.

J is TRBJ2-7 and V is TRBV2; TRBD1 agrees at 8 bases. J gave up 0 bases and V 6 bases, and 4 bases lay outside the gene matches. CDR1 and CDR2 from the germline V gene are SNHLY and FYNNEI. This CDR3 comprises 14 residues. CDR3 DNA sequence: TGTGCCAGCAGGAGGGACAGGCCCTCCTACGAGCAGTACTTC. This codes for CASRRDRPSYEQYF.

CDR3 sequence: CASSPSGGETQYF. CDR3 in DNA: TGTGCCAGCAGCCCTTCGGGGGGGGAGACCCAGTACTTC. V and J are TRBV7-6 and TRBJ2-5; 8 bases fit TRBD2. The CDR3 loop spans 13 amino acids. CDR1 is SGHVS and CDR2 is FNYEAQ in the germline V gene. Trimming at V came to 5 bases and at J to 5 bases, leaving 4 bases not matched to a gene.

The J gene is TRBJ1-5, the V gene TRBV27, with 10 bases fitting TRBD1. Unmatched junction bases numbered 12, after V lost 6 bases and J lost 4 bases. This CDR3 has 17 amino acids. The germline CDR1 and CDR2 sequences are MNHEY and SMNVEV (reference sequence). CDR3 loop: CASSHFSGQGRNQPQHF. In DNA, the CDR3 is TGTGCCAGCAGCCACTTTTCGGGACAGGGGAGGAATCAGCCCCAGCATTTT.

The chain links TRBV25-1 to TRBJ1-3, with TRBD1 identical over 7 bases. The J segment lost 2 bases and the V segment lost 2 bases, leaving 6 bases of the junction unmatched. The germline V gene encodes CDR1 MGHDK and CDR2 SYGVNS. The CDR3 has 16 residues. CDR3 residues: CASSETGVVAGNTIYF. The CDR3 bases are TGTGCCAGCAGTGAAACAGGGGTAGTCGCTGGAAACACCATATATTTT.

The CDR3 DNA is TGTGCCAGCAGCTATAGCGGGAGTAACTACGAGCAGTACTTC. Amino acid sequence: CASSYSGSNYEQYF. This rearrangement joins TRBV11-2 to TRBJ2-7; 9 bases line up with TRBD2. The CDR3 is made up of 14 amino acids. The J segment lost 3 bases and the V segment lost 4 bases, leaving 4 bases of the junction unmatched. The V gene's germline CDR1 is SGHAT and CDR2 FQNNGV.

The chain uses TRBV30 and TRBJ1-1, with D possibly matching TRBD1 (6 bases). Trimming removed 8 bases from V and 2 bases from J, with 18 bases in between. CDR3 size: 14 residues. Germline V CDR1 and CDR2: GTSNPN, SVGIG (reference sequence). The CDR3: CAHDDGQPNTEAFF. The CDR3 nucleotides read TGTGCCCACGACGACGGACAGCCTAACACTGAAGCTTTCTTT.

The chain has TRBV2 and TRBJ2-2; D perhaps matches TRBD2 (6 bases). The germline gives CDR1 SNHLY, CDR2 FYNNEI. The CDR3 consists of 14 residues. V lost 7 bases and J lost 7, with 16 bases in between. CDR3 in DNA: TGTGCCAGCAAGGGTGGCGGGACTGGCGGGGAGCTGTTTTTT. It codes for CASKGGGTGGELFF.

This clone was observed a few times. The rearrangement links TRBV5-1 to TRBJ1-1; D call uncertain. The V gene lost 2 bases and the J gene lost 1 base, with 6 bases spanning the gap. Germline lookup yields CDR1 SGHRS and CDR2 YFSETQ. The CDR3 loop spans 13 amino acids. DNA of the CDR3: TGCGCCAGCAGCTTTAAACAGAACACTGAAGCTTTCTTT. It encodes CASSFKQNTEAFF.

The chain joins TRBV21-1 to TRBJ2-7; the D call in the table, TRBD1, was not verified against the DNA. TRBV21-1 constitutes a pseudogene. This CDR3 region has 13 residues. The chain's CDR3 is CASSKADSYEQYF. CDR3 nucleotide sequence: TGTGCCAGCAGCAAAGCGGACAGCTACGAGCAGTACTTC.

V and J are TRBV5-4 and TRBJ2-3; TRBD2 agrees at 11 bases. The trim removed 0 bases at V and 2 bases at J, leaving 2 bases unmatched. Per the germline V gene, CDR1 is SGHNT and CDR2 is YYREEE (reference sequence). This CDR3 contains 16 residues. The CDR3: CASSLGSGGATDTQYF. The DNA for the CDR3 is TGTGCCAGCAGCTTGGGTAGCGGGGGGGCCACAGATACGCAGTATTTT.

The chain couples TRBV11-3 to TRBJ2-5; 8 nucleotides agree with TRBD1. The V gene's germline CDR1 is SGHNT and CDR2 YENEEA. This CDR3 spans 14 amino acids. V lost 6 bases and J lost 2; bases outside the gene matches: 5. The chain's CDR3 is CASSWTGPQETQYF. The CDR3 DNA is TGTGCCAGCAGTTGGACAGGGCCACAAGAGACCCAGTACTTC.

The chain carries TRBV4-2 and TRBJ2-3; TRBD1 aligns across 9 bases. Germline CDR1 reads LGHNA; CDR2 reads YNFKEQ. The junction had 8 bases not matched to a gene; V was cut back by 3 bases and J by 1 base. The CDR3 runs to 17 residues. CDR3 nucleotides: TGTGCCAGCAGCCATGGCGGTACAGGGGGCCGCACAGATACGCAGTATTTT. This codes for CASSHGGTGGRTDTQYF.

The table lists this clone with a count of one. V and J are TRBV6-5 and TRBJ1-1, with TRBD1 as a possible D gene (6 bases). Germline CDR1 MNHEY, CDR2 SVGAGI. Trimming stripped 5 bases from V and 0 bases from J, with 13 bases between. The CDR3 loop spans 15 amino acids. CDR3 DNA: TGTGCCAGCAGTCGCAACAGGGAATTGAACACTGAAGCTTTCTTT. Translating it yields CASSRNRELNTEAFF.

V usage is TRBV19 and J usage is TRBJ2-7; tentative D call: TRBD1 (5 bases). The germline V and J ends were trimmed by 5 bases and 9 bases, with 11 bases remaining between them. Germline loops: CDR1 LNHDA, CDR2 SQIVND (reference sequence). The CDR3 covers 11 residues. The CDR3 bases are TGTGCCAGTAGTTTTGACAGATGGCAGTACTTC. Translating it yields CASSFDRWQYF.

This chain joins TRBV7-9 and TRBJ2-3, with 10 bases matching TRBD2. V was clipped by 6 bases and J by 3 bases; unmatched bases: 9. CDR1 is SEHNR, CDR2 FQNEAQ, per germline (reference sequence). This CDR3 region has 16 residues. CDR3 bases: TGTGCCAGCAGTTCCAGGCTAGCGGGAGCTACAGATACGCAGTATTTT. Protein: CASSSRLAGATDTQYF.

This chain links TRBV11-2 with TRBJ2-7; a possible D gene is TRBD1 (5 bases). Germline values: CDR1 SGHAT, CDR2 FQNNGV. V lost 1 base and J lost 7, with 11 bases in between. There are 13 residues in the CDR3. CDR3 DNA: TGTGCCAGCAGCTTAGCCAGGGCTCGAGAGCAGTACTTC. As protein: CASSLARAREQYF.

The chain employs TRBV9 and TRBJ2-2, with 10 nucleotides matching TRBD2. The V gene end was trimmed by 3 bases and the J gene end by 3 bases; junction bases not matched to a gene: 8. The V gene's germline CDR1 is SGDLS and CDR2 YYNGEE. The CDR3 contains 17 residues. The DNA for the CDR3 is TGTGCCAGCAGCGCCCCCAGCGGGGGGGCCTACACCGGGGAGCTGTTTTTT. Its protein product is CASSAPSGGAYTGELFF.

The CDR3 DNA sequence: TGTGCCAGCAAGGAGAATCAGCCCCAGCATTTT. Protein sequence: CASKENQPQHF. The chain uses TRBV6-1 and TRBJ1-5, with no clear D. Trimming shortened V by 7 bases and J by 4 bases, and 5 bases separated the two germline ends. CDR1 MNHNS and CDR2 SASEGT come from the germline V gene. There are 11 residues in the CDR3.

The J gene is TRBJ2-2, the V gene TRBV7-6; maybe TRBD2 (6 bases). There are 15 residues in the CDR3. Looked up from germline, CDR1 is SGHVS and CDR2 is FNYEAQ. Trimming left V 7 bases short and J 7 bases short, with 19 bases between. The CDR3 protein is CASTPLVGGNGELFF. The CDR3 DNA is TGTGCCAGCACTCCCTTGGTCGGCGGGAACGGGGAGCTGTTTTTT.

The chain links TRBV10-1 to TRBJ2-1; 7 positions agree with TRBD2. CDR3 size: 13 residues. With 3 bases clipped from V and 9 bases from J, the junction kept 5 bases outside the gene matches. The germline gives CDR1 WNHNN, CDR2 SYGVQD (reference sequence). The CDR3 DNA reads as TGCGCCAGCAGTGAACGGACTAGGGGTGAGCAGTTCTTC. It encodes CASSERTRGEQFF.

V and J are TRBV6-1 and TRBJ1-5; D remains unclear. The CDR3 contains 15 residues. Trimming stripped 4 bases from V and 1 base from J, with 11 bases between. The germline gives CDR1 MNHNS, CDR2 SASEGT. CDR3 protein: CASSVKAGSNQPQHF. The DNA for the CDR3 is TGTGCCAGCAGTGTGAAGGCGGGAAGCAATCAGCCCCAGCATTTT.

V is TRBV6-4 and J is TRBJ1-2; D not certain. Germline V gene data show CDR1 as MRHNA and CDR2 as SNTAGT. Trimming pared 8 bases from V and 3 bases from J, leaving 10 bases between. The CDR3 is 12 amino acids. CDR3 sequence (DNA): TGTGCCAGCTATGACGGAGACTATGGCTACACCTTC. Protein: CASYDGDYGYTF.